Following are 20 T cell receptor beta chains from one sample sequenced in a study of T cell responses to AZD1222 COVID-19 vaccine. Sequencing used immunoSEQ multiplex PCR; TCRdb keeps in-frame clones, though not all of them. The data hold 120,000 or so clones, with roughly 91% observed a single time. Sequenced here: peripheral blood, sampled on day 0 of MenACWY control vaccination. These receptors were collected from an adult in good health.

The chain recombines TRBV4-1 with TRBJ2-7; 7 positions agree with TRBD2. The CDR3 loop spans 17 amino acids. V trimming: 0 bases; J trimming: 4 bases; junction bases outside the gene matches: 12. The V gene's germline CDR1 is MGHRA and CDR2 YSYEKL. The CDR3 loop reads CASSQDRLAAGPYEQYF. CDR3 in DNA: TGCGCCAGCAGCCAAGATCGGCTAGCGGCAGGTCCTTACGAGCAGTACTTC.

Comments on this clone: This sample also contains other DNA sequences that code for the same CDR3. The rearrangement uses TRBV9 and TRBJ2-3; D unresolved. The V gene's germline CDR1 is SGDLS and CDR2 YYNGEE. V dropped 0 bases and J dropped 5 bases, with 4 bases sitting between them. The CDR3 contains 12 residues. As DNA, the CDR3 is TGTGCCAGCAGCGTAGCCCAAGATACGCAGTATTTT. The encoded protein is CASSVAQDTQYF.

This chain connects TRBV9 to TRBJ1-2, with unresolved D. V dropped 1 base and J dropped 2 bases, with 0 bases sitting between them. The CDR3 is 11 amino acids. CDR1 and CDR2 (germline): SGDLS, YYNGEE. The CDR3 sequence is CASSVNYGYTF. The CDR3 DNA is TGTGCCAGCAGCGTAAACTATGGCTACACCTTC. Drawing the rest from reference TRBV9 and TRBJ1-2, the complete variable domain is DSGVTQTPKHLITATGQRVTLRCSPRSGDLSVYWYQQSLDQGLQFLIQYYNGEERAKGNILERFSAQQFPDLHSELNLSSLELGDSALYFCASSVNYGYTFGSGTRLTVV.

The chain is built from TRBV2 and TRBJ2-1; the match to TRBD1 covers 8 bases. Germline assignment: CDR1 SNHLY and CDR2 FYNNEI. V was pared by 3 bases and J by 7 bases, with 5 bases of the junction left unmatched. This CDR3 comprises 14 residues. The CDR3 coding sequence is TGTGCCAGCAGTGACGGGACAGGAGCGAATGAGCAGTTCTTC. Amino acid sequence: CASSDGTGANEQFF.

The rearrangement links TRBV18 to TRBJ2-7; D not resolved. The length of the CDR3 is 15 residues. Trimming stripped 0 bases from V and 3 bases from J, with 12 bases between. Germline CDR1 KGHSH, CDR2 LQKENI. CDR3: CASSPPTQMYYEQYF. The CDR3 DNA reads TGTGCCAGCTCACCACCAACTCAAATGTACTACGAGCAGTACTTC.

Concerning this clone itself: This CDR3 is also generated by other DNA sequences in the sample. The gene calls are TRBV5-4 and TRBJ1-5; TRBD1 matches at 7 bases. The CDR3 contains 13 residues. Trimming took 4 bases from V and 4 from J; bases not matched to a gene: 2. CDR1 and CDR2 from the germline V gene are SGHNT and YYREEE (reference sequence). The CDR3 protein is CASSRDSNQPQHF. The CDR3, as DNA: TGTGCCAGCAGCCGGGACAGTAATCAGCCCCAGCATTTT.

This rearrangement joins TRBV5-1 to TRBJ2-2; 9 nucleotides agree with TRBD2. V lost 0 bases to trimming and J lost 6 bases; unmatched junction nucleotides: 9. The CDR3 totals 17 residues. Germline V gene data show CDR1 as SGHRS and CDR2 as YFSETQ. The CDR3 loop is CASSLGSWGLAAGELFF. DNA of the CDR3: TGCGCCAGCAGCTTGGGTTCGTGGGGACTAGCTGCCGGGGAGCTGTTTTTT.

V and J are TRBV5-1 and TRBJ2-1; perhaps D is TRBD1 or TRBD2 (5 bases each). Trimming took 4 bases from V and 2 from J, leaving 19 bases between them. Germline lookup yields CDR1 SGHRS and CDR2 YFSETQ. This CDR3 region has 17 residues. DNA of the CDR3: TGCGCCAGCAGCGTAGCCGGTACACGGGGCGCCTACAATGAGCAGTTCTTC. Its protein is CASSVAGTRGAYNEQFF. Filled out from reference TRBV5-1 and TRBJ2-1, the complete variable domain reads KAGVTQTPRYLIKTRGQQVTLSCSPISGHRSVSWYQQTPGQGLQFLFEYFSETQRNKGNFPGRFSGRQFSNSRSEMNVSTLELGDSALYLCASSVAGTRGAYNEQFFGPGTRLTVL.

The rearrangement links TRBV14 to TRBJ2-1; TRBD2 matches 7 bases. V was clipped by 6 bases and J by 4 bases; unmatched bases: 15. This CDR3 is built from 17 residues. Germline V gene sequence: CDR1 SGHDN, CDR2 FVKESK. The CDR3, as DNA: TGTGCCAGCAGACTAACGAGCAGTGGGAGGGAGTACAATGAGCAGTTCTTC. Protein sequence: CASRLTSSGREYNEQFF.

This chain connects TRBV7-9 to TRBJ2-5; 11 nucleotides agree with TRBD2. V was pared by 5 bases and J by 0 bases, with 11 bases of the junction left unmatched. CDR1 is SEHNR, CDR2 FQNEAQ, per germline (reference sequence). This CDR3 spans 18 amino acids. CDR3 in amino acids: CASSRAGLAGLYQETQYF. CDR3 DNA: TGTGCCAGCAGCCGGGCTGGACTAGCGGGCTTGTACCAAGAGACCCAGTACTTC.

The chain carries TRBV6-5 and TRBJ1-2, with 9 bases lining up with TRBD1. The trim removed 6 bases at V and 3 bases at J, leaving 5 bases unmatched. Germline values: CDR1 MNHEY, CDR2 SVGAGI. The CDR3 is made up of 14 amino acids. CDR3 loop: CASSRGQGHYGYTF. The CDR3 region has the DNA TGTGCCAGCAGCCGGGGACAGGGCCACTATGGCTACACCTTC.

The chain couples TRBV7-9 to TRBJ1-4; TRBD1 matches at 9 bases. The CDR3 totals 16 residues. With 6 bases clipped from V and 0 bases from J, the junction kept 5 bases outside the gene matches. Germline CDR1 is SEHNR and CDR2 is FQNEAQ (reference sequence). The CDR3: CASRPTGGSTNEKLFF. In nucleotides, the CDR3 is TGTGCCAGCAGACCCACAGGGGGCTCAACTAATGAAAAACTGTTTTTT.

The genes are TRBV7-2 and TRBJ2-1, with 7 nucleotides matching TRBD1. Losses at the gene ends were 1 base for V and 8 bases for J; bases not matched to a gene: 5. CDR3 length: 14 amino acids. Germline values: CDR1 SGHTA, CDR2 FQGNSA. The CDR3 loop is CASSLVAQGDEQFF. DNA for the CDR3: TGTGCCAGCAGCTTAGTCGCCCAGGGGGATGAGCAGTTCTTC.

The chain employs TRBV5-4 and TRBJ2-3; TRBD2 matches 11 bases. Germline CDR1 and CDR2: SGHNT and YYREEE (reference sequence). The trim removed 2 bases at V and 4 bases at J, leaving 6 bases unmatched. CDR3 length equals 16 residues. As DNA, the CDR3 is TGTGCCAGCAGCTTCGAATTAGCGGGAGGGCCAGATACGCAGTATTTT. Its translation is CASSFELAGGPDTQYF.

The sample holds one count of this clone. The chain couples TRBV12-3 or TRBV12-4 to TRBJ2-4; the D is unclear. The CDR3 is 13 residues long. Deletions cut 1 base from V and 7 bases from J, with 8 bases between. The CDR3: CASSLGVGNIQYF. The DNA of the CDR3 is TGTGCCAGCAGTTTAGGAGTCGGGAACATTCAGTACTTC.

The chain employs TRBV5-4 and TRBJ2-7, with a weak D call TRBD2 (5 bases). V shed 4 bases and J shed 2 bases, with 13 bases lying between them. This CDR3 region has 14 residues. Germline CDR1 is SGHNT and CDR2 is YYREEE (reference sequence). CDR3 in DNA: TGTGCCAGCAGCCGTCGGGGAACGACCTACGAGCAGTACTTC. Translation: CASSRRGTTYEQYF.

The DNA of the CDR3 is TGTGCCAGCAGCCCAATCGGGTACACAGGGGGCGCGGAGAGCTATGGCTACACCTTC. Protein sequence: CASSPIGYTGGAESYGYTF. V and J are TRBV28 and TRBJ1-2; 9 bases line up with TRBD1. Trimming removed 6 bases from V and 4 bases from J; junction bases left unmatched: 21. Germline V gives CDR1 MDHEN, CDR2 SYDVKM. There are 19 residues in the CDR3.

V usage is TRBV12-3 or TRBV12-4 and J usage is TRBJ2-1, with D uncertain. This CDR3 region has 11 residues. The V and J ends lost 6 bases and 10 bases respectively, with 10 bases between them. The CDR3 nucleotides are TGTGCCAGCAGCACCACCTACGAGCAGTTCTTC. Encoded protein: CASSTTYEQFF.

The chain employs TRBV9 and TRBJ1-1; 8 positions match TRBD1. The junction had 2 bases not matched to a gene; V was cut back by 3 bases and J by 4 bases. This CDR3 is built from 13 residues. Per germline, CDR1 SGDLS and CDR2 YYNGEE. In DNA, the CDR3 is TGTGCCAGCAGCGCCGACAGGGGCACTGAAGCTTTCTTT. As protein: CASSADRGTEAFF. Full variable domain (rest looked up from reference TRBV9 and TRBJ1-1): DSGVTQTPKHLITATGQRVTLRCSPRSGDLSVYWYQQSLDQGLQFLIQYYNGEERAKGNILERFSAQQFPDLHSELNLSSLELGDSALYFCASSADRGTEAFFGQGTRLTVV.

This chain links TRBV27 with TRBJ1-1; 8 positions match TRBD1. V was pared by 2 bases and J by 4 bases, with 6 bases of the junction left unmatched. In germline, CDR1 is MNHEY, CDR2 SMNVEV (reference sequence). There are 15 residues in the CDR3. The CDR3 coding sequence is TGTGCCAGCAGTTTAAAAGGACAGGGTGGCACTGAAGCTTTCTTT. Amino acid sequence: CASSLKGQGGTEAFF.